Listed below are T cell receptor beta chains from one sample, sequenced in a study of regulatory T cells in long-lasting Graves disease. TCRdb re-derived calls from the multiplex PCR reads in MiXCR, one entry per CDR3 protein. The table includes 250,000 or so distinct CDR3 sequences, 20% to 25% detected once. The sample in question was peripheral blood mononuclear cells (PBMCs), obtained at new diagnosis, from a patient treated with antithyroid drugs. These receptors were collected from a female donor with Graves disease. Each CDR3 is given with its conserved first and last residue. Each record gives: D gene, clone size, V gene, J gene, CDR3 DNA, CDR3 protein. The D gene is left open where the match is weak. Expanded clones get a size class; other rows say once, few or many, or leave the size out.

TRBD2,few,TRBV25-1,TRBJ2-3,TGTGCCAGCAGTGGTCTAGCGGGGGCCACAGGTACGCAGTATTTT,CASSGLAGATGTQYF
TRBD1,few,TRBV19,TRBJ2-2,TGTGCCAGTAGTATGAAACAGGGGGGCTCGGACACCGGGGAGCTGTTTTTT,CASSMKQGGSDTGELFF
.,many,TRBV6-1,TRBJ2-6,TGTGCCAGCCAAGGGTCTCGTGGGGCCAACGTCCTGACTTTC,CASQGSRGANVLTF
.,.,TRBV29-1,TRBJ1-5,TGCAGCGTAGGCAGGGCCGGTCAGCCCCAGCATTTT,CSVGRAGQPQHF
TRBD2,many,TRBV2,TRBJ2-3,TGTGCCAGCTGGGGGGGACCCCCCGGAGGGCAGTATTTT,CASWGGPPGGQYF
TRBD1,many,TRBV4-2,TRBJ1-4,TGTGCCAGCAGCCAAGACCCGGACAGGGGGAATGAAAAACTGTTTTTT,CASSQDPDRGNEKLFF
TRBD2,.,TRBV6-2/TRBV6-3,TRBJ2-5,TGTGCCAGCAGCGATAGCGGGGGGTACCAAGAGACCCAGTACTTC,CASSDSGGYQETQYF
.,.,TRBV9,TRBJ1-2,TGTGCCAGCGGCGTAGTTGGGGCGCAGACGTATGGCTACACCTTC,CASGVVGAQTYGYTF
TRBD1,many,TRBV12-3/TRBV12-4,TRBJ2-5,TGTGCCAGCAGTTTAGGACAGGGCGGCATTCGCCAAGAGACCCAGTACTTC,CASSLGQGGIRQETQYF
.,many,TRBV12-3/TRBV12-4,TRBJ1-1,TGTGCCAGCAGTTTAGCGGGACACTACACTGAAGCTTTCTTT,CASSLAGHYTEAFF
.,many,TRBV20-1,TRBJ1-1,TGCAGTGCTAGAGCTGAGGGGGGTTCTTTGAACACTGAAGCTTTCTTT,CSARAEGGSLNTEAFF
TRBD2,many,TRBV2,TRBJ2-1,TGTGCCAGCAGTGCTCTAGCGGGGGGGGGCAATGAGCAGTTCTTC,CASSALAGGGNEQFF
.,.,TRBV6-1,TRBJ2-5,TGTGCCAGCAGGCGGGGTGGGGGAGAGACCCAGTACTTC,CASRRGGGETQYF
TRBD1,many,TRBV30,TRBJ1-1,TGTGCCTGGAGGGAGGGGGCTACTGAAGCTTTCTTT,CAWREGATEAFF
TRBD1,many,TRBV6-5,TRBJ1-5,TGTGCCAGCAGTACTCGACAAGGGGGCGAAACTCAGCCCCAGCATTTT,CASSTRQGGETQPQHF
.,.,TRBV13,TRBJ1-2,TGTGCCAGCAGCTTCGGCAGGGGACCCGTGGGCTACACCTTC,CASSFGRGPVGYTF
.,.,TRBV19,TRBJ2-1,TGTGCCAGTAGCGGGGGCCGCAAGCAGTTCTTC,CASSGGRKQFF
.,.,TRBV6-5,TRBJ2-3,TGTGCCAGCAGTTACCAGGAGAGCACAGATACGCAGTATTTT,CASSYQESTDTQYF
.,many,TRBV5-5,TRBJ2-3,TGCGCCAGCACCCCCGGGACCCCTCAAGATACGCAGTATTTT,CASTPGTPQDTQYF
TRBD1,once,TRBV6-5,TRBJ1-1,TGTGCCAGCAGTTACACCGACAGGGTGAACACTGAAGCTTTCTTT,CASSYTDRVNTEAFF
.,.,TRBV14,TRBJ2-2,TGTGCCAGCAGCCAAGTATCGGGTTCGAACACCGGGGAGCTGTTTTTT,CASSQVSGSNTGELFF
.,few,TRBV14,TRBJ2-7,TGTGCCAGCAGCCAACTTCGAAATGAGCAGTACTTC,CASSQLRNEQYF
.,many,TRBV6-5,TRBJ1-5,TGTGCCAGCAGTTACCCGGACAGCAATCAGCCCCAGCATTTT,CASSYPDSNQPQHF
.,many,TRBV2,TRBJ1-5,TGTGCCAGCAGTGATGGGCGCGGGGGGCCCCAGCATTTT,CASSDGRGGPQHF
.,many,TRBV11-2,TRBJ1-4,TGTGCCAGCAGTTCGACAGTTACTAATGAAAAACTGTTTTTT,CASSSTVTNEKLFF
.,few,TRBV12-3/TRBV12-4,TRBJ2-3,TGTGCCAGCAGTTTTGACGGGTCTAGGACAGATACGCAGTATTTT,CASSFDGSRTDTQYF
.,many,TRBV7-2,TRBJ2-2,TGTGCCAGCAGCTTAGGTCCAGTTCCGAACACCGGGGAGCTGTTTTTT,CASSLGPVPNTGELFF
.,.,TRBV6-2/TRBV6-3,TRBJ1-2,TGTGCCAGCAGTTACTCGAACAGGGAAGGCTATGGCTACACCTTC,CASSYSNREGYGYTF
.,many,TRBV28,TRBJ2-7,TGTGCCAGCAGTTCGCGGGGGCCGATGTACGAGCAGTACTTC,CASSSRGPMYEQYF
.,many,TRBV3-1,TRBJ2-2,TGTGCCAGCAGCCAGCTCTCCGGGTTAGCGAACACCGGGGAGCTGTTTTTT,CASSQLSGLANTGELFF
TRBD1,.,TRBV7-8,TRBJ1-3,TGTGCCAGCAGCCCCTCTGGACAGGGGCGAAACACCATATATTTT,CASSPSGQGRNTIYF
.,.,TRBV6-4,TRBJ1-2,TGTGCCAGCAGGGGGTCCCGGGACTATGACTACACCTTC,CASRGSRDYDYTF
.,.,TRBV5-1,TRBJ1-2,TGCGCCAGCAGCTCGACAGGTACCTCCTATGGCTACACCTTC,CASSSTGTSYGYTF
.,many,TRBV20-1,TRBJ2-1,TGCAGTGCCCAGGCCTACTACAATGAGCAGTTCTTC,CSAQAYYNEQFF
.,many,TRBV7-2,TRBJ2-1,TGTGCCAGCAGCTTATACGGATCCTACAATGAGCAGTTCTTC,CASSLYGSYNEQFF
.,.,TRBV20-1,TRBJ1-5,TGCAGTGCTTCCACAGGGTGGTTTCAGCCCCAGCATTTT,CSASTGWFQPQHF
TRBD1,.,TRBV20-1,TRBJ2-7,TGCAGTGCTAGAGATCTGGACAGGCCCTCCTACGAGCAGTACTTC,CSARDLDRPSYEQYF
.,many,TRBV6-5,TRBJ2-7,TGTGCCAGCAGTTACTCACGAGACTCCCTCTACGAGCAGTACTTC,CASSYSRDSLYEQYF
.,.,TRBV6-5,TRBJ1-3,TGTGCCAGCAGTTTTTACCGGGCCGCCTCTGGAAACACCATATATTTT,CASSFYRAASGNTIYF
TRBD2,many,TRBV10-3,TRBJ2-7,TGTGCCATCAGTGGAAGTGGGGGGGAGGACGAGCAGTACTTC,CAISGSGGEDEQYF
.,.,TRBV20-1,TRBJ2-7,TGCAGTGCTAGGTCGCACAGGGATTACGAGCAGTACTTC,CSARSHRDYEQYF
.,many,TRBV6-2/TRBV6-3,TRBJ1-5,TGTGCCAGCAGTTACTCAGGGGGAGGTCAGCCCCAGCATTTT,CASSYSGGGQPQHF
.,many,TRBV30,TRBJ2-7,TGTGCCGGAATAGGTCCGTTCTACGAGCAGTACTTC,CAGIGPFYEQYF
.,many,TRBV3-1,TRBJ1-3,TGTGCCAGCAGACAGGACGCTGGAAACACCATATATTTT,CASRQDAGNTIYF
TRBD1,.,TRBV6-4,TRBJ1-2,TGTGCCAGCAGCCCCGGGACAGGAGATATCTATGGCTACACCTTC,CASSPGTGDIYGYTF
.,many,TRBV9,TRBJ1-5,TGTGCCAGCGGGCAGGGAGCTCAGCCCCAGCATTTT,CASGQGAQPQHF
TRBD1,many,TRBV10-3,TRBJ1-3,TGTGCCATCAGGGATACAGACAGGGTCGCTGGAAACACCATATATTTT,CAIRDTDRVAGNTIYF
.,many,TRBV9,TRBJ1-6,TGTGCCAGCAGCGTAGCGTCAAGCAATTCACCCCTCCACTTT,CASSVASSNSPLHF
.,.,TRBV11-3,TRBJ2-3,TGCGCCAGCAGCTTGGTTCTAGCCGGCACAGATACGCAGTATTTT,CASSLVLAGTDTQYF
TRBD2,many,TRBV6-1,TRBJ2-1,TGTGCCAGCCGGGAACGGGGACTAGCGCCTTCGAGCTCCTACAATGAGCAGTTCTTC,CASRERGLAPSSSYNEQFF